What follows is one TCR beta chain and its context. Its target is not known. In germline, CDR1 is SGHRS, CDR2 YFSETQ. The CDR3 runs 16 residues. V dropped 0 bases and J dropped 4; count of bases not matched to a gene: 6. These data belong to a study of cytomegalovirus exposure and HLA in healthy donors. On the study more broadly: The same platform was used for the 90 to 150 validation repertoires and the approximately 670 first-cohort repertoires, a later analysis reported.

Sequenced by immunoSEQ multiplex PCR; TCRdb stores in-frame clones only, minus some. Of under 200,000 clones listed, 90% to 97% are singletons. The donors were in the approximately 130-subject validation cohort, distinct from the roughly 600-subject first cohort. General study points: According to a later analysis, TCR clusters from the first cohort tended to co-occur in the 100 to 150 validation repertoires. Researchers catalogued some 160 TCR beta chains as cytomegalovirus-associated.

The sequence was obtained from a woman aged 18 to 35 in good health and CMV-seronegative. Material for sequencing was PBMCs. The J gene is TRBJ2-1, the V gene TRBV5-1; 8 bases map to TRBD1. The DNA of the CDR3 is TGCGCCAGCAGCTTGGCAGGGGGCCCCAAATACAATGAGCAGTTCTTC. Its protein is CASSLAGGPKYNEQFF.